One sample yielded the 5 T cell receptor beta chains listed below, sequenced in a study of blood T cell repertoires in COVID-19. The assay was immunoSEQ multiplex PCR, and TCRdb's table has in-frame clones only and misses some. The table shows around 43,000 clones, with around 80% occurring only once. Sequencing was carried out using peripheral blood. The receptors stem from a human donor in a cohort sampled during active COVID-19.

V usage is TRBV10-2 and J usage is TRBJ2-5; TRBD2 matches 7 bases. Germline CDR1 reads WSHSY; CDR2 reads SAAADI. This CDR3 contains 13 residues. V gave up 6 bases and J gave up 5 bases; unmatched junction bases: 6. CDR3 residues: CASSREAGETQYF. The CDR3 DNA sequence: TGCGCCAGCAGCCGGGAGGCGGGGGAGACCCAGTACTTC.

Here the CDR3 reads CASSLGQGIDNGYTF. In nucleotides, the CDR3 is TGTGCCAGCAGCCTTGGACAGGGTATAGATAATGGCTACACCTTC. The chain employs TRBV7-2 and TRBJ1-2, with 8 bases fitting TRBD1. There are 15 residues in the CDR3. CDR1 is SGHTA, CDR2 FQGNSA, per germline. Losses at the gene ends were 5 bases for V and 6 bases for J; bases not matched to a gene: 11. The full variable domain, with the rest looked up from reference TRBV7-2 and TRBJ1-2, is GAGVSQSPSNKVTEKGKDVELRCDPISGHTALYWYRQSLGQGLEFLIYFQGNSAPDKSGLPSDRFSAERTGGSVSTLTIQRTQQEDSAVYLCASSLGQGIDNGYTFGSGTRLTVV.

This chain connects TRBV7-8 to TRBJ1-5; D unresolved. The CDR3 contains 14 residues. Trimming cost V 1 base and J 2 bases, with 6 bases left between them. Germline V gene lookup returns CDR1 SGHVS and CDR2 FQNEAQ. CDR3 sequence: CASSLDPGNQPQHF. The CDR3 region has the DNA TGTGCCAGCAGCTTAGACCCGGGCAATCAGCCCCAGCATTTT. Combining the CDR3 with reference TRBV7-8 and TRBJ1-5 gives the whole variable domain GAGVSQSPRYKVAKRGQDVALRCDPISGHVSLFWYQQALGQGPEFLTYFQNEAQLDKSGLPSDRFFAERPEGSVSTLKIQRTQQEDSAVYLCASSLDPGNQPQHFGDGTRLSIL.

The chain joins TRBV11-2 to TRBJ2-4, with D possibly matching TRBD2 (7 bases). The CDR3 has 15 residues. Looked up from germline, CDR1 is SGHAT and CDR2 is FQNNGV. Trimming removed 5 bases from V and 6 bases from J, with 17 bases in between. In nucleotides, the CDR3 is TGTGCCAGCAGCCTAGGGGGGGTCGAGGGAAACATTCAGTACTTC. Encoded protein: CASSLGGVEGNIQYF.

The V and J genes are TRBV18 and TRBJ2-6; maybe TRBD1 (6 bases). Per germline, CDR1 KGHSH and CDR2 LQKENI. Trimming pared 1 base from V and 4 bases from J, leaving 14 bases between. The length of the CDR3 is 17 residues. Here the CDR3 DNA reads TGTGCCAGCTCACCACAAACAGGGTTTGGAGGGGCCAACGTCCTGACTTTC. Its protein is CASSPQTGFGGANVLTF. The whole variable domain, filled in from reference TRBV18 and TRBJ2-6, reads NAGVMQNPRHLVRRRGQEARLRCSPMKGHSHVYWYRQLPEEGLKFMVYLQKENIIDESGMPKERFSAEFPKEGPSILRIQQVVRGDSAAYFCASSPQTGFGGANVLTFGAGSRLTVL.